The clone carrying this T cell receptor (beta chain) was observed a few times. The length of the CDR3 is 14 residues. Germline V lookup: CDR1 MNHEY, CDR2 SMNVEV (reference sequence). V was shortened by 0 bases and J by 6 bases, with 9 bases between the two germline ends. The data stem from a study of beta chain features in type 1 diabetes. The whole isolated RNA underwent reverse transcription, so sequencing captured expressed TCRB transcripts. Sequenced by immunoSEQ multiplex PCR; TCRdb stores in-frame clones only, minus some. The sample has 350,000 to 450,000 clones; 11% to 15% are singletons. The receptor was isolated from a man aged 30-40 years in good health. The sample was naive CD4+ T cells from blood. This rearrangement joins TRBV27 to TRBJ1-3; D uncertain. The CDR3 spells CASSLSAGANTIYF. The DNA of the CDR3 is TGTGCCAGCAGTTTATCGGCAGGCGCAAACACCATATATTTT.